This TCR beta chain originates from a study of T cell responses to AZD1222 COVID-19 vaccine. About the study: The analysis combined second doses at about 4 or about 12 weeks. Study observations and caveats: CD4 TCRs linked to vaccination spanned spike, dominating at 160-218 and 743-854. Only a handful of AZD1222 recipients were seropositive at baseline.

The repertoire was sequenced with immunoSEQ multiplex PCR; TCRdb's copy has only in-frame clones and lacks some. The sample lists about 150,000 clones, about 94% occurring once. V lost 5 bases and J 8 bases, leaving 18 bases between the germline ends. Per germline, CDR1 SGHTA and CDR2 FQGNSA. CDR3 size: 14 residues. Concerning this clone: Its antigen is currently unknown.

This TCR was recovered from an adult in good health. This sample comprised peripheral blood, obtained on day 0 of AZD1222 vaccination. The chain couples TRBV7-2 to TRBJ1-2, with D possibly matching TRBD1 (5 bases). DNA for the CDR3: TGTGCCAGCAGCCCCCAGACTGCACAGGTGGGCTACACCTTC. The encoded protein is CASSPQTAQVGYTF.